Listed below are T cell receptor beta chains from one sample, sequenced in a study of cytomegalovirus exposure and HLA in healthy donors. Some clones are missing from TCRdb's copy, which holds only in-frame ones; the method was immunoSEQ multiplex PCR. The data contain about 130,000 clones, roughly 80% of them singletons. Material: PBMCs. The receptors stem from a man aged 25-45 years in good health and CMV-seronegative. Each CDR3 is given with its conserved first and last residue. D genes are given only for firm matches. Not every row has a clone size; where given, it reads once, few, many or a size class.

cdr3_length j_call v_call clone_size d_call cdr3_nt cdr3_aa
14 TRBJ1-2 TRBV30 - - TGTGCCTGGAGACTCCGGGGGGCGGTCTATGGCTACACCTTC CAWRLRGAVYGYTF
14 TRBJ2-5 TRBV19 few TRBD2 TGTGCCAGTAGTAAACTAGCGGCCAGGGAGACCCAGTACTTC CASSKLAARETQYF
17 TRBJ2-3 TRBV14 - - TGTGCCAGCAGCCAAGAGTTGCGGGGCTATAAGACAGATACGCAGTATTTT CASSQELRGYKTDTQYF
16 TRBJ2-2 TRBV10-3 - - TGTGCCATCAATCCCGGCAGCGCTCCGAACACCGGGGAGCTGTTTTTT CAINPGSAPNTGELFF
16 TRBJ2-1 TRBV29-1 - TRBD2 TGCAGCGTGGGGGGACTAGCGGGAGAGGCAAGCAATGAGCAGTTCTTC CSVGGLAGEASNEQFF
13 TRBJ2-3 TRBV2 - TRBD2 TGTGCCAGCAGGGGACTAGCGGGAGGGACGCAGTATTTT CASRGLAGGTQYF
12 TRBJ1-5 TRBV6-1 once - TGTGCCAGCAGTACAGCAGAACAGCCCCAGCATTTT CASSTAEQPQHF
14 TRBJ2-7 TRBV9 - TRBD2 TGTGCCAGCAGCCTCGGACTAGCGGGAGGCGAGCAGTACTTC CASSLGLAGGEQYF
16 TRBJ2-7 TRBV6-5 - - TGTGCCAGCAGTTACTTTCCGGGACAACCCACCTACGAGCAGTACTTC CASSYFPGQPTYEQYF
14 TRBJ2-1 TRBV7-3 few - TGTGCCAGCAGCTCAATGAGCTCCTACAATGAGCAGTTCTTC CASSSMSSYNEQFF
15 TRBJ2-7 TRBV2 - TRBD1 TGTGCCAGCAGTGTGGACAGGGGGCCATCCTACGAGCAGTACTTC CASSVDRGPSYEQYF
13 TRBJ1-2 TRBV12-5 - - TGTGCTAGTGGTTTCGGGGTAAACTATGGCTACACCTTC CASGFGVNYGYTF
14 TRBJ2-5 TRBV5-1 - TRBD1 TGCGCCAGCAGCTTTGGGGACAGGGCCGAGACCCAGTACTTC CASSFGDRAETQYF
16 TRBJ2-7 TRBV29-1 - TRBD2 TGCAGCGTTGAAAGGGGACTAGCGGGAGAACCCTACGAGCAGTACTTC CSVERGLAGEPYEQYF
13 TRBJ1-1 TRBV27 few TRBD1 TGTGCCAGCAGTCTCCATCCCGGACAGGGATCCTTCTTT CASSLHPGQGSFF
15 TRBJ2-1 TRBV9 few - TGTGCCAGCAGCGCCAGGGGACAACCTCGGGATGAGCAGTTCTTC CASSARGQPRDEQFF
18 TRBJ2-2 TRBV9 once TRBD2 TGTGCCAGCAGCGTAGATCTCCGGCGTAGCGGGAGGGCTGGGGAGCTGTTTTTT CASSVDLRRSGRAGELFF
15 TRBJ2-7 TRBV11-2 - TRBD2 TGTGCCAGCAGCTTAGGCCCTAGCGGGGACTACGAGCAGTACTTC CASSLGPSGDYEQYF
14 TRBJ2-1 TRBV9 - - TGTGCCAGCAGCGTAGAACTAGAGGCCAATGAGCAGTTCTTC CASSVELEANEQFF
12 TRBJ2-7 TRBV7-9 few - TGTGCCAGCAGGCCAGGGTTCGGGGAGCAGTACTTC CASRPGFGEQYF
13 TRBJ2-1 TRBV6-6 - TRBD2 TGTGCCAGCAACGGGGGGGCCGGGACAGAGCAGTTCTTC CASNGGAGTEQFF
13 TRBJ2-7 TRBV28 - - TGTGCCAGCACCACCCAGGGTGACTACGAGCAGTACTTC CASTTQGDYEQYF
14 TRBJ1-2 TRBV5-1 few - TGCGCCAGCAGCCAGGATGTTTATATCGGTGGCTACACCTTC CASSQDVYIGGYTF
10 TRBJ1-4 TRBV20-1 - - TGCAGTGCTCATCATGAAAAACTGTTTTTT CSAHHEKLFF
14 TRBJ1-1 TRBV7-9 - - TGTGCCAGCAGCTTATGGGGCAGGAACACTGAAGCTTTCTTT CASSLWGRNTEAFF
13 TRBJ2-5 TRBV25-1 - - TGTGCCAGCAGTAAGGGGGTGAAAGAGACCCAGTACTTC CASSKGVKETQYF
14 TRBJ2-7 TRBV2 - TRBD1 TGTGCCAGTTCAAGACAGGGATCCTTGGGGGAGCAGTACTTC CASSRQGSLGEQYF
14 TRBJ2-7 TRBV9 - - TGTGCCAGCAGCGTAGATGGCCCCACCTACGAGCAGTACTTC CASSVDGPTYEQYF
15 TRBJ2-1 TRBV5-5 - TRBD1 TGTGCCAGCAGCTTGGTGGGACAGGGCATCTATGAGCAGTTCTTC CASSLVGQGIYEQFF
14 TRBJ2-7 TRBV10-1 - - TGCGCCAGCAGTGAGCAGACAGACCCCTACGAGCAGTACTTC CASSEQTDPYEQYF
17 TRBJ2-7 TRBV11-2 - TRBD2 TGTGCCAGCAGCTTCACCTGGATCTCGGGAGGGGTTGACGAGCAGTACTTC CASSFTWISGGVDEQYF
13 TRBJ1-2 TRBV2 - - TGTGCCAGCAAATCGGGGGGGGCCTATGGCTACACCTTC CASKSGGAYGYTF
16 TRBJ2-5 TRBV9 - - TGTGCCAGCAGCCCCCTCCCCCGGGATCCCAGCGGGACCCAGTACTTC CASSPLPRDPSGTQYF
14 TRBJ2-7 TRBV15 - TRBD1 TGTGCCACCAGCATCCGGGACAGGGGCAACGAGCAGTACTTC CATSIRDRGNEQYF
15 TRBJ2-3 TRBV5-1 - TRBD1 TGCGCCAGCAGCCACCGACAGGGGGGCACAGATACGCAGTATTTT CASSHRQGGTDTQYF
15 TRBJ2-3 TRBV5-1 - - TGCGCCAGCAGGGCGGAAGAGCGGGTAGTAGATACGCAGTATTTT CASRAEERVVDTQYF
19 TRBJ1-4 TRBV7-9 - - TGTGCCAGCAGCTTAGTCAACGTCATTGGGGCTCCAACTAATGAAAAACTGTTTTTT CASSLVNVIGAPTNEKLFF
13 TRBJ2-5 TRBV6-1 - TRBD1 TGTGCCAGCAGCATCAGGGGGCACGAGACCCAGTACTTC CASSIRGHETQYF
16 TRBJ2-3 TRBV10-3 - TRBD2 TGTGCCATCAGTGAGGGACTAGCAGCTAGCACAGATACGCAGTATTTT CAISEGLAASTDTQYF
14 TRBJ2-7 TRBV6-5 - - TGTGCCAGCAGTTACTCGTGGCTAGCCCACGAGCAGTACTTC CASSYSWLAHEQYF
12 TRBJ2-1 TRBV2 - - TGTGCCAGCAGTGAAGGGGCAGGTGAGCAGTTCTTC CASSEGAGEQFF
16 TRBJ2-2 TRBV28 - TRBD1 TGTGCCAGCAGTTTTGCCGGACAGGGTTTTCCCGGGGAGCTGTTTTTT CASSFAGQGFPGELFF
16 TRBJ2-2 TRBV4-2 - TRBD2 TGTGCCAGCAGCCAAGAGACTAGCGGAAACACCGGGGAGCTGTTTTTT CASSQETSGNTGELFF
15 TRBJ2-1 TRBV7-3 - TRBD1 TGTGCCAGCAGCAAGACAGGGCAGGGGGTGAATGAGCAGTTCTTC CASSKTGQGVNEQFF
14 TRBJ1-2 TRBV18 - TRBD1 TGTGCCAGCTCACTCCGGGACAGACTCTATGGCTACACCTTC CASSLRDRLYGYTF
13 TRBJ2-2 TRBV6-5 - - TGTGCCAGCAGCAGGGGCCTCACCGGGGAGCTGTTTTTT CASSRGLTGELFF
13 TRBJ1-1 TRBV10-3 - TRBD1 TGTGCCACCAGGACAGGGGGCGCGACTGAAGCTTTCTTT CATRTGGATEAFF
14 TRBJ2-7 TRBV10-3 - TRBD1 TGTGCCATCAGTGAGGGCGCCAGGGGGTACGAGCAGTACTTC CAISEGARGYEQYF
14 TRBJ2-2 TRBV7-2 - - TGTGCCAGCAAAACAGGGTATGGCACCGGGGAGCTGTTTTTT CASKTGYGTGELFF
19 TRBJ1-3 TRBV28 - TRBD1 TGTGCCAGCAGTAACCCAGACCTCCTTGGGACAGGGATAAGAAACACCATATATTTT CASSNPDLLGTGIRNTIYF
15 TRBJ2-1 TRBV19 - - TGTGCCAGTATTGGGGGGGCTAGCGGCTACAATGAGCAGTTCTTC CASIGGASGYNEQFF
16 TRBJ2-3 TRBV6-5 - - TGTGCCAGCAGTTACGATGGCTGGGAGAGCACAGATACGCAGTATTTT CASSYDGWESTDTQYF